Listed below are T cell receptor beta chains from one sample, sequenced in a study of T cell repertoires in cytomegalovirus infection. From the reads, TCRdb called clonotypes with MiXCR, one entry per CDR3 protein. Among about 330,000 distinct CDR3 sequences, roughly 34% were seen once, and the ten largest hold approximately 13%. These receptors' antigens are unknown. This specimen consisted of cultured PBMCs, obtained from culture after CMV antigen stimulation. The receptors derive from a human donor in good health (CMV status not recorded). Some clones in this sample may be carry-over from other donors' samples. Both conserved end residues are trimmed from each CDR3. Where a row states a size, it is once, few, many or the class of an expanded clone; other rows omit it.

clone_size j_call v_call cdr3_aa
many TRBJ1-4 TRBV27 ASSLIPLHEKLF
NA TRBJ2-3 TRBV2 ATRERASWADTQY
NA TRBJ1-1 TRBV24-1 APGGGADTEAF
few TRBJ1-6 TRBV6-6 ASSYLFYSPLH
NA TRBJ2-5 TRBV9 ASSVGGTGETQY
NA TRBJ2-7 TRBV7-2 ASRRQHLAGGPLEQY
NA TRBJ2-3 TRBV7-9 ASRLGGTQY
NA TRBJ2-3 TRBV28 ASTSLGGGTDTQY
few TRBJ2-7 TRBV11-2 ASSLGIGWAA
NA TRBJ1-3 TRBV7-8 ASSIRSGTAISGNTIY
NA TRBJ1-5 TRBV19 ASSSQGLSSNQPQH
NA TRBJ1-1 TRBV6-1 ASRLRPGGNTEAF
NA TRBJ1-2 TRBV19 ASRKQENYGYT
few TRBJ2-5 TRBV18 ASSRGTGSQETQY
NA TRBJ2-1 TRBV7-9 ASSFGLAGASNEQF
NA TRBJ1-2 TRBV12-3/TRBV12-4 ASSLDQGDGYT
few TRBJ2-1 TRBV12-3/TRBV12-4 ASSTGGVNEQF
NA TRBJ2-1 TRBV7-2 ASSYRKPGLAASEQF
few TRBJ1-1 TRBV4-1 ASSQEGTGGEAF
few TRBJ1-5 TRBV12-3/TRBV12-4 ASSSRGRGDNQPQH
NA TRBJ2-7 TRBV6-1 ASRLAGGSSYEQY
NA TRBJ2-1 TRBV19 ASRLGTKPEQF
NA TRBJ2-1 TRBV7-9 ASSPDVANEQF
NA TRBJ2-5 TRBV20-1 SAGGAAETQY
NA TRBJ2-4 TRBV12-3/TRBV12-4 ASSFLDRLAAKNIQY
NA TRBJ2-5 TRBV12-5 ASVGDSAAETQY
many TRBJ2-5 TRBV7-2 ASSPGLAGKETQY
few TRBJ2-4 TRBV7-8 ASSLALAETLGAKNIQY
NA TRBJ2-1 TRBV3-1 ASSQGGGRFGNEQF
NA TRBJ2-1 TRBV7-2 ASSLVRGRPYNEQF
many TRBJ2-3 TRBV7-2 ASSQRGTPSTDTQY
many TRBJ1-1 TRBV5-4 ASSLTQGTEAF
few TRBJ1-6 TRBV7-2 ASSFLGLDSPLH
few TRBJ1-3 TRBV7-6 ASSRGTVGNTIY
many TRBJ1-6 TRBV7-2 ASSSLTGVNSPLH
NA TRBJ2-1 TRBV2 ASRATGGIEQF
once TRBJ1-2 TRBV19 ASSRKDTHALYGYT
NA TRBJ2-3 TRBV7-8 ASSSDGAGVADTQY